The sequence of this T cell receptor beta chain was determined in a study of T-cell reconstitution after alpha-beta-depleted transplantation in children. Germline assignment: CDR1 MNHEY and CDR2 SVGAGI. With 2 bases removed from V and 3 bases from J, the gap between germline ends came to 11 bases. The CDR3 is 14 residues long. Library preparation (for TCRbeta) was performed with unique molecular identifiers. Using its own MiXCR run on the PCR reads, TCRdb lists one record per CDR3 protein. Here the sample spans approximately 270,000 distinct CDR3 sequences, roughly a quarter being singletons. Sequenced here: PBMCs, mostly from graft donor cells, sampled 360 days after TCRalphabeta/CD19-depleted stem cell transplant. The chain recombines TRBV6-5 with TRBJ2-7, with D perhaps TRBD1 or TRBD2 (5 bases each). This TCR was recovered from a female patient aged 2 to 10 who had a stem cell transplant for congenital amegakaryocytic thrombocytopenia, so the T cells may come from the graft donor. Here the CDR3 reads CASSYGLRGYEQYF. The DNA for the CDR3 is TGTGCCAGCAGTTACGGTTTGAGGGGCTACGAGCAGTACTTC.